This T cell receptor beta chain originates from a study of blood T cells in healthy people across ages. No fewer than 7 million PBMCs went into each sample. The study, taken as a whole, reports: In long-lived donors, naive CD4+ cell counts and diversity exceeded those of aged donors.

A second PCR of about 6 to 11 cycles used a sample-barcoded 5' primer and a J-beta primer mix. No fewer than 3 million CDR3-containing paired-end reads came from each sample. A single record per CDR3 protein comes from TCRdb applying MiXCR to the 5' RACE reads. The sample has roughly 1,300,000 distinct CDR3 sequences; 59% are singletons. Concerning this clonotype itself: The target antigen is unknown.

Trimming removed 1 base from V and 0 bases from J, with 19 bases in between. Germline V gene sequence: CDR1 MGHRA, CDR2 YSYEKL. The length of the CDR3 is 20 residues. What was sequenced was blood. The source of this sequence is a man between 18 and 35 years old in good health. This chain uses TRBV4-1 with TRBJ2-6, with D perhaps assigned TRBD1 or TRBD2 (6 bases each). The CDR3 nucleotides read TGCGCCAGCAGCCAAGGAGGGGGGCGTAGTCCCAGCTCTGGGGCCAACGTCCTGACTTTC. Encoded protein: CASSQGGGRSPSSGANVLTF.